This passage covers 6 T cell receptor beta chains from one sample sequenced in a study of molecular identifiers for immune sequencing clone quantification. TCRdb independently ran MiXCR on the PCR reads; one entry per CDR3 protein. The table lists around 100,000 distinct CDR3 sequences, 35% of them singletons. The specimen sequenced was naive CD8+ T cells from blood, with Jurkat cell RNA spiked in. The subset: FACS-sorted CD8+CD4-CCR7+CD45RA+ naive T cells. The receptors here all came from a human donor in good health. Some libraries in this study had Jurkat cell RNA spiked in.

The chain is built from TRBV4-3 and TRBJ2-7, with D perhaps TRBD2 (6 bases). Germline V gives CDR1 LGHNA, CDR2 YSLEER. The CDR3 is 15 residues long. V gave up 1 base and J gave up 3 bases, with 13 bases separating them. This chain's CDR3 is CASSQALGTGYEQYF. In DNA, the CDR3 is TGCGCCAGCAGCCAAGCCTTGGGGACTGGCTACGAGCAGTACTTC.

This clonotype was seen many times. This chain links TRBV5-1 with TRBJ2-7, with D uncertain. V lost 0 bases and J lost 5, with 18 bases in between. CDR1 and CDR2 from the germline V gene are SGHRS and YFSETQ. This CDR3 has 16 residues. The CDR3 DNA reads TGCGCCAGCAGCTTGGCCGCGTCAGCCGGAGTTCACGAGCAGTACTTC. It translates to CASSLAASAGVHEQYF.

J is TRBJ1-2 and V is TRBV4-3; D is perhaps TRBD1 (5 bases). V was cut by 0 bases and J by 1 base, with 15 bases left in between. Germline values: CDR1 LGHNA, CDR2 YSLEER. The CDR3 spans 17 residues. CDR3 bases: TGCGCCAGCAGCCAAGAAATGGGACTCCATCTTAACTATGGCTACACCTTC. Protein sequence: CASSQEMGLHLNYGYTF.

The gene calls are TRBV7-6 and TRBJ2-2; no definite D call. CDR3 length: 15 residues. Per the germline V gene, CDR1 is SGHVS and CDR2 is FNYEAQ. The V end lost 1 base, the J end lost 5 bases, and 11 bases lay between the germline ends. CDR3 sequence reads: CASSLEAEETGELFF. The CDR3 DNA reads as TGTGCCAGCAGCTTAGAGGCCGAGGAGACCGGGGAGCTGTTTTTT.

This clonotype was found many times. The V call is TRBV7-2, the J call TRBJ2-3; 8 nucleotides match TRBD2. In germline, CDR1 is SGHTA, CDR2 FQGNSA. This CDR3 comprises 16 residues. Losses at the gene ends were 5 bases for V and 3 bases for J; bases not matched to a gene: 10. The CDR3 DNA is TGTGCCAGCAGCCCCGTGGAGCTAGCGGGTACAGATACGCAGTATTTT. Protein: CASSPVELAGTDTQYF.

This clonotype was counted a few times. The V and J genes are TRBV19 and TRBJ1-2; D may be TRBD1 (5 bases). Germline loops: CDR1 LNHDA, CDR2 SQIVND (reference sequence). Trimming stripped 6 bases from V and 4 bases from J, with 9 bases between. This CDR3 spans 12 amino acids. This chain's CDR3 is CASSGDFYGYTF. The DNA for the CDR3 is TGTGCCAGTAGCGGGGACTTCTATGGCTACACCTTC.